The clone carrying this T cell receptor (beta chain) was detected ten times or more. The TCR beta profiling, which covered VDJ combination and CDR3 sequence, was carried out using genomic DNA as the template. TCRdb analysed the reads with MiXCR anew, one entry per CDR3 protein. The top ten hold around 1.1% of the sample, which has about 220,000 distinct CDR3 sequences, 34% seen once. The V end was cut by 0 bases, the J end by 5 bases, with 11 bases between. The CDR3 is 14 residues long. In germline, CDR1 is SGHRS, CDR2 YFSETQ. These data belong to a study of CD8+CD57+ T cells in acquired aplastic anemia.

V usage is TRBV5-1 and J usage is TRBJ2-5; D gene ambiguous. The clonotype originates from a human donor in good health, serving as a control. Sequenced input: sorted CD4+, CD8+, or CD8+CD57+ T cells (not recorded which) from PBMCs. The DNA of the CDR3 is TGCGCCAGCAGCTTGGAAGTCAATCGGGAGACCCAGTACTTC. Residues: CASSLEVNRETQYF.